Described below is a single T cell receptor (beta chain) sequence and its context. This clone was counted between two and nine times. It has no known antigen specificity. No per-base quality is available; no much larger clone lies one base away. CDR3 length: 18 amino acids, cysteine to phenylalanine. Only the CDR3 portion is preserved as DNA: 54 bases, with reading frame beginning at the first base. Each PCR received spiked-in synthetic TCR analog templates so that absolute template abundance could be estimated from read counts. The immunoSEQ assay was used to amplify TCRbeta CDR3 regions from genomic DNA with bias-controlled V and J gene primers. Rearranged TCRbeta segments were sequenced at approximately 20X coverage. From the authors' description of their analysis: Clustering was used to correct sequencing errors, and CDR3s were annotated against IMGT so that V, D and J genes could be assigned. Downstream analyses used only productive TCRbeta rearrangements, leaving out any out-of-frame or stop-codon sequences. Clonality was computed as one minus Shannon entropy normalized by the log of the number of unique productive sequences. Fisher's exact test with Benjamini-Hochberg correction, at a threshold of adjusted p below 0.01, was used to find clones that differed between time points or between blood and tumor. This immuneACCESS table, as held by TCRdb, lists in-frame sequences with V and J called but not all clones. Of the missing ones, under half trace to an unresolved V gene in checked studies; the others have no known cause. V and J calls and clone size are those listed in that table; D and trimming were worked out from the DNA. The sample yields 35,000 to 45,000 clones; approximately 90% were counted once. The biggest ten clones account for around an eighth of the sample.

The data were taken from a study of PD-L1 blockade in urothelial cancer (dated by TCRdb to between 2016 and 2019). About the full investigation: Every patient began therapy in 2014 and was given atezolizumab 1,200 mg intravenously every 3 weeks. An ECOG performance status of 0 or 1 was recorded for the patients, and 0 to 3 prior chemotherapy regimens had been received by the patients. Pretreatment tumor samples and matched peripheral blood, collected serially before and after atezolizumab treatment, underwent TCR sequencing. Durable clinical benefit was achieved by nine patients but not by the remaining 20. An exploratory multi-omic analysis was conducted of the somatic, immune and clinical correlates of response to PD-L1 blockade with atezolizumab in urothelial cancer. In the same patients, whole exome sequencing and RNA sequencing of pretreatment tumors were performed in addition to TCR sequencing. Blood samples were analyzed at 3 weeks after treatment start (second dose) and at 6 weeks after treatment start. Blood samples gave a median of around 140,000 T cells and 88,000 or so unique TCRs, with a median clonality of around 0.08. Durable clinical benefit meant progression-free survival longer than 6 months, and TCR features were also tested against progression-free and overall survival. About 90% of the roughly 29 patients were males with bladder-origin urothelial cancer, and about two thirds of the roughly 30 reported a prior smoking history. Pretreatment blood TCR-seq was available for about 28 patients, at least one posttreatment blood collection was obtained for about 24 patients, and tumor TCR-seq was available for about 24 patients.

On the study overall, not on this receptor specifically: Improved progression-free and overall survival was associated with having pretreatment peripheral blood TCR clonality below the median. At 3 weeks after the start of treatment, tumor-associated TCR clones in peripheral blood had expanded more in patients with durable benefit (n of about 21, p = 0.022). Because the sample size was small (n of about 27) and many exploratory analyses were performed, the results are intended to be hypothesis-generating.

The cohort comprised around 30 patients with locally advanced or metastatic urothelial carcinoma treated at Memorial Sloan Kettering on a trial protocol. Peripheral blood mononuclear cells were collected pretreatment and during treatment, with between 1 and 8 total time points obtained per patient. The Qiagen DNeasy Blood extraction kit was used to purify genomic DNA from total PBMCs and from tumor samples. Collected pretreatment and during treatment, PBMCs were isolated and stored as previously described. The sequenced sample was PBMCs, obtained around atezolizumab (anti-PD-L1) treatment. Rearrangement joined TRBV21-1 to TRBJ2-5; the D call in the table, TRBD2, was not verified against the DNA. TRBV21-1 is listed as a pseudogene. The sequence was obtained from a woman in her sixties or seventies with urothelial cancer. CDR3 sequence: CASSSGKPGLAVQETQYF. The DNA sequence follows: TGTGCCAGCAGCAGCGGCAAGCCGGGACTAGCGGTACAAGAGACCCAGTACTTC.